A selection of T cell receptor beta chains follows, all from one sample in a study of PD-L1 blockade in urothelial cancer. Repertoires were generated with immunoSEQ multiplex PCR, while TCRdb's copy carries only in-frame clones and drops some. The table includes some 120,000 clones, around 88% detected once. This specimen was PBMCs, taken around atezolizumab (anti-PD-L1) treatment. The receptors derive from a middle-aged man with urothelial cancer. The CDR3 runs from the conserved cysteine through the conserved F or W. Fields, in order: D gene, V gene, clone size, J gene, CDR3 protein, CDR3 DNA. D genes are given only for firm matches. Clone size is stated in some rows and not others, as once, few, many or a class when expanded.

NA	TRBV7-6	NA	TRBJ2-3	CASSLESATDTQYF	TGTGCCAGCAGCTTAGAGTCAGCGACAGATACGCAGTATTTT
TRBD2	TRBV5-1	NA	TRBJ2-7	CASSLGGNAGGASDEQYF	TGCGCCAGCAGCTTGGGCGGGAATGCGGGGGGTGCCTCCGACGAGCAGTACTTC
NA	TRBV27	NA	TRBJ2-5	CASSLSRQETQYF	TGTGCCAGCAGTTTATCCAGGCAAGAGACCCAGTACTTC
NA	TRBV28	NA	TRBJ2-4	CASSLMMGGAKNIQYF	TGTGCCAGCAGTTTAATGATGGGGGGAGCCAAAAACATTCAGTACTTC
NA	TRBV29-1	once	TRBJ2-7	CSFEGASSYEQYF	TGCAGCTTTGAGGGCGCAAGCTCCTACGAGCAGTACTTC
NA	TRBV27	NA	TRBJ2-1	CASIVKQFF	TGTGCCAGCATAGTAAAGCAGTTCTTC
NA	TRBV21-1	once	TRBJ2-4	CASSPRRTGENIQYF	TGTGCCAGCAGCCCAAGGAGGACAGGGGAAAACATTCAGTACTTC
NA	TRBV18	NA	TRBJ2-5	CASSYGQGETQYF	TGTGCCAGCTCATATGGACAAGGGGAGACCCAGTACTTC
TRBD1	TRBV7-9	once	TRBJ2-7	CASSLTGTYEQYF	TGTGCCAGCAGCTTGACAGGGACCTACGAGCAGTACTTC
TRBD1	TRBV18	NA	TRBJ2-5	CASSTNPGQDPQYF	TGTGCCAGCTCAACAAATCCGGGACAGGATCCCCAGTACTTC
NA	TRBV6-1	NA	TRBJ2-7	CASSEPAGLYEQYF	TGTGCCAGCAGTGAACCAGCGGGTCTCTACGAGCAGTACTTC
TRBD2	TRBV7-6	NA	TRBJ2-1	CASSRRGRGELDSFEQFF	TGTGCCAGCAGCCGTAGAGGGAGGGGCGAACTAGATTCTTTTGAGCAGTTCTTC
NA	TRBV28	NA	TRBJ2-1	CASSLDGGPRFEQFF	TGTGCCAGCAGTTTAGATGGGGGCCCCCGATTTGAGCAGTTCTTC
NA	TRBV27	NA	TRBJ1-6	CASSQTAPGNSPLHF	TGTGCCAGCAGTCAGACAGCGCCCGGTAATTCACCCCTCCACTTT
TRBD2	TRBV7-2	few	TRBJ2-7	CASSVPRGREGLREQYF	TGTGCCAGCAGCGTCCCTCGGGGGCGGGAGGGTCTACGGGAGCAGTACTTC
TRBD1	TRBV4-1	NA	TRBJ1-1	CASSQDSNRGDAFF	TGCGCCAGCAGCCAAGATTCGAACAGGGGGGACGCTTTCTTT
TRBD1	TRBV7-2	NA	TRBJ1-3	CASGTVRSSGNTIYF	TGTGCCAGCGGGACAGTCCGTAGCTCTGGAAACACCATATATTTT
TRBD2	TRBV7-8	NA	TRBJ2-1	CASSFGRAGGNEQFF	TGTGCCAGCAGCTTCGGGAGAGCGGGAGGGAATGAGCAGTTCTTC
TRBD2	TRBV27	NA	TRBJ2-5	CASSLRSGGETQYF	TGTGCCAGCAGTTTAAGGAGCGGGGGGGAGACCCAGTACTTC
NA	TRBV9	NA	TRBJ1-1	CASSARVENTEAFF	TGTGCCAGCAGCGCCCGGGTAGAGAACACTGAAGCTTTCTTT
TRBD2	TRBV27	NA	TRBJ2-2	CASSYRTWTSGSPGELFF	TGTGCCAGCAGCTACCGGACCTGGACTAGCGGGAGTCCCGGGGAGCTGTTTTTT
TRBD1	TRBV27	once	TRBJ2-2	CASSPTATGRGTGELFF	TGTGCCAGCAGTCCGACGGCGACAGGGCGAGGGACCGGGGAGCTGTTTTTT
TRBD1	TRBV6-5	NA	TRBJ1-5	CASSPRDRSNQPQHF	TGTGCCAGCAGCCCCCGGGACAGGAGTAATCAGCCCCAGCATTTT
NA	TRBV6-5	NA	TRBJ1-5	CASKPQGGGNQPQHF	TGTGCCAGCAAACCACAGGGTGGTGGCAATCAGCCCCAGCATTTT
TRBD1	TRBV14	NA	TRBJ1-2	CASSRYDRDSYGYTF	TGTGCCAGCAGCCGATATGACAGGGATTCATATGGCTACACCTTC
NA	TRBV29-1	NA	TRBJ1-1	CSARGQTSEAFF	TGCAGCGCCCGCGGACAGACCTCTGAAGCTTTCTTT
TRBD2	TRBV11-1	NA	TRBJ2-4	CASSLVSSGIAKNIQYF	TGTGCCAGCAGCTTAGTCTCTAGCGGGATCGCCAAAAACATTCAGTACTTC
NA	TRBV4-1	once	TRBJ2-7	CASSPRVDRSYEQYF	TGCGCCAGCAGCCCTAGAGTAGACAGGAGCTACGAGCAGTACTTC
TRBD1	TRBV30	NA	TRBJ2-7	CAWLGTGEYEQYF	TGTGCCTGGTTGGGGACAGGGGAGTACGAGCAGTACTTC
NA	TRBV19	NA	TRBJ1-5	CASSMSRVLQPQHF	TGTGCCAGTAGTATGTCCAGGGTGCTTCAGCCCCAGCATTTT
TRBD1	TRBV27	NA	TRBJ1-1	CASTLRQGNTEAFF	TGTGCCAGCACCTTAAGACAGGGGAACACTGAAGCTTTCTTT
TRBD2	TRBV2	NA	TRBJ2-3	CASRRQAGYTDTQYF	TGTGCCAGCCGCCGTCAAGCGGGGTACACAGATACGCAGTATTTT
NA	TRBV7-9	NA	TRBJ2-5	CASSFSHQETQYF	TGTGCCAGCAGCTTTAGCCACCAAGAGACCCAGTACTTC
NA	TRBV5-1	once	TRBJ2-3	CASSLGGRTDTQYF	TGCGCCAGCAGCTTGGGGGGGCGCACAGATACGCAGTATTTT
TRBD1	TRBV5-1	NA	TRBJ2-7	CASSLGQGGYEQYF	TGCGCCAGCAGCTTGGGACAGGGCGGCTACGAGCAGTACTTC
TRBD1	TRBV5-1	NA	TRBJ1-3	CASSWGTGVRSSGNTIYF	TGCGCCAGCAGCTGGGGGACAGGGGTAAGAAGCTCTGGAAACACCATATATTTT
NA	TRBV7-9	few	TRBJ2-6	CASSLAQGFSGANVLTF	TGTGCCAGCAGCTTAGCGCAGGGCTTCTCTGGGGCCAACGTCCTGACTTTC
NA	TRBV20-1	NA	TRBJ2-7	CSARESLEQYF	TGCAGTGCTAGAGAGAGTCTCGAGCAGTACTTC
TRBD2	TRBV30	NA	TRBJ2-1	CAWTTSGSTNEQFF	TGTGCCTGGACTACTAGCGGGAGTACCAATGAGCAGTTCTTC
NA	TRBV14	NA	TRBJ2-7	CASSQGGRGSPYEQYF	TGTGCCAGCAGCCAAGGTGGCAGGGGATCCCCCTACGAGCAGTACTTC